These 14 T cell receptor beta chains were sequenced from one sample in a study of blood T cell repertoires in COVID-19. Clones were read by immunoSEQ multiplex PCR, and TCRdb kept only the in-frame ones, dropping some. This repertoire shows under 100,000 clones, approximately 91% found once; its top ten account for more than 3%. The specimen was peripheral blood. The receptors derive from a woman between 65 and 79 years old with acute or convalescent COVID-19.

For the CDR3, the DNA is TGTGCCAGCCTTCAGGGACAGGACTCTGGAAACACCATATATTTT. This codes for CASLQGQDSGNTIYF. The chain couples TRBV6-5 to TRBJ1-3; the match to TRBD1 covers 8 bases. CDR1 and CDR2 (germline): MNHEY, SVGAGI. Unmatched junction bases numbered 6, after V lost 8 bases and J lost 0 bases. The CDR3 has 15 amino acids.

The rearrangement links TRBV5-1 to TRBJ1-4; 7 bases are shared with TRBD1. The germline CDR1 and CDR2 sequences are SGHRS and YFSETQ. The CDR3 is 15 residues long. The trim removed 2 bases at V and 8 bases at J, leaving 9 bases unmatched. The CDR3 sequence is CASSFSGQAEEKLFF. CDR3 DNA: TGCGCCAGCAGCTTCTCTGGACAGGCGGAAGAAAAACTGTTTTTT.

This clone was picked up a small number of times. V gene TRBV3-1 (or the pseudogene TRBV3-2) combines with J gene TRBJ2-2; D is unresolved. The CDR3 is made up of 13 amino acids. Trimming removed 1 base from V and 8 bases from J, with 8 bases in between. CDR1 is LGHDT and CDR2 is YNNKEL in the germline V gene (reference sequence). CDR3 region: CASSQVSPGELFF. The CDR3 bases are TGTGCCAGCAGCCAAGTATCCCCTGGGGAGCTGTTTTTT.

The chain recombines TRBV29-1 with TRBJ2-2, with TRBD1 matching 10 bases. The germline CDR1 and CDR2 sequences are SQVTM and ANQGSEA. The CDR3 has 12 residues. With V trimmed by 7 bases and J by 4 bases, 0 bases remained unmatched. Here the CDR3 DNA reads TGCAGCGGGGACAGGGGCACCGGGGAGCTGTTTTTT. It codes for CSGDRGTGELFF.

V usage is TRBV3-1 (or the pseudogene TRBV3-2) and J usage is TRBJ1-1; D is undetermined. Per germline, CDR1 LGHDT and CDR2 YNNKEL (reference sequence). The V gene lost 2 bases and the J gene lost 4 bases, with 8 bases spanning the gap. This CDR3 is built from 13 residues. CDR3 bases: TGTGCCAGCAGCCAATATTCCGGCACTGAAGCTTTCTTT. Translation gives CASSQYSGTEAFF.

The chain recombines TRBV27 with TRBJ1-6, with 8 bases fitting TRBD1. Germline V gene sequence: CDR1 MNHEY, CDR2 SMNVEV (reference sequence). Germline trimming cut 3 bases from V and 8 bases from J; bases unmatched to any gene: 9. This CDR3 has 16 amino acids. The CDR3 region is CASSFLLTGAHSPLHF. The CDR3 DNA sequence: TGTGCCAGCAGTTTTCTCCTGACAGGGGCGCATTCACCCCTCCACTTT.

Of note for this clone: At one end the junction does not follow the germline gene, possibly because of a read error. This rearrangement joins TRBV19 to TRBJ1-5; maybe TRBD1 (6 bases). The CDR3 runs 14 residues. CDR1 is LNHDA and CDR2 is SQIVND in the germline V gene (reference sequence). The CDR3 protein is CASSIGQNNQPQHF. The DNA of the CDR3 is TGTGCCAGTAGCATAGGACAGAACAATCAGCCCCAGCATTTT. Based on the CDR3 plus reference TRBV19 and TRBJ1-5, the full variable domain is DGGITQSPKYLFRKEGQNVTLSCEQNLNHDAMYWYRQDPGQGLRLIYYSQIVNDFQKGDIAEGYSVSREKKESFPLTVTSAQKNPTAFYLCASSIGQNNQPQHFGDGTRLSIL.

The CDR3 loop is CASGLDDRVDGYTF. CDR3 nucleotides: TGTGCTAGTGGTTTGGATGACAGGGTCGATGGCTACACCTTC. The rearrangement joins TRBV12-5 to TRBJ1-2; 7 nucleotides agree with TRBD1. The CDR3 length is 14 residues. V trimming: 1 base; J trimming: 6 bases; junction bases outside the gene matches: 5. Germline V lookup: CDR1 LGHNT, CDR2 FRNRAP.

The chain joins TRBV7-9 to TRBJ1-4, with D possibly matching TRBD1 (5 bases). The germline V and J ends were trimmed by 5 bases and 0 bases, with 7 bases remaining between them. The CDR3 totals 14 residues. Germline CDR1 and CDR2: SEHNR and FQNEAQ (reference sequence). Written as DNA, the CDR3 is TGTGCCAGCAGCCGACAGACAACTAATGAAAAACTGTTTTTT. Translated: CASSRQTTNEKLFF.

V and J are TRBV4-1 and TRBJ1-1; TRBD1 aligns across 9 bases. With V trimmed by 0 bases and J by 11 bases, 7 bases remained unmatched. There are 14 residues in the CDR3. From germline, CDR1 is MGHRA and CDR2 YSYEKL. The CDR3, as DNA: TGCGCCAGCAGCCAAGATTATAGGGACAGGGCCGCTTTCTTT. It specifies CASSQDYRDRAAFF.

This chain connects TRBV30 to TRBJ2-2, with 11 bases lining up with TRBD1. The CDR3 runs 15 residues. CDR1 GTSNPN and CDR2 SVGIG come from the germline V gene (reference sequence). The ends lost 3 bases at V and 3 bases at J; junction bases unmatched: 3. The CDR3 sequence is CAWSRDRGYTGELFF. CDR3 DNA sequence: TGTGCCTGGAGCAGGGACAGGGGGTACACCGGGGAGCTGTTTTTT.

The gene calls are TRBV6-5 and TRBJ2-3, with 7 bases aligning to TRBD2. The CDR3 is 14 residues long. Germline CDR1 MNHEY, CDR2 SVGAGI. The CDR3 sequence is CVSVGREYTDTQYF. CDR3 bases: TGTGTGTCGGTTGGGAGGGAATACACAGATACGCAGTATTTT.

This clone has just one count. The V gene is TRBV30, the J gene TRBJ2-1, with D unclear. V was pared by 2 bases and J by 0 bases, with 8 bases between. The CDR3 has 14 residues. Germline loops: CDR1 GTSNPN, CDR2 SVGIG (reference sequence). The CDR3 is CAWSSRSSYNEQFF. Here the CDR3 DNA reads TGTGCCTGGAGTTCAAGGAGCTCCTACAATGAGCAGTTCTTC. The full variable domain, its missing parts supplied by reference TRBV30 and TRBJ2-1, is SQTIHQWPATLVQPVGSPLSLECTVEGTSNPNLYWYRQAAGRGLQLLFYSVGIGQISSEVPQNLSASRPQDRQFILSSKKLLLSDSGFYLCAWSSRSSYNEQFFGPGTRLTVL.

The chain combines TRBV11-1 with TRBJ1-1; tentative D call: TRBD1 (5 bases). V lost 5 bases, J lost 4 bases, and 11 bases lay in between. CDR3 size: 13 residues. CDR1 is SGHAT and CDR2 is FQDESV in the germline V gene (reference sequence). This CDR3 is CASSLQTVTEAFF. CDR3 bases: TGTGCCAGCAGCCTCCAGACAGTCACTGAAGCTTTCTTT.